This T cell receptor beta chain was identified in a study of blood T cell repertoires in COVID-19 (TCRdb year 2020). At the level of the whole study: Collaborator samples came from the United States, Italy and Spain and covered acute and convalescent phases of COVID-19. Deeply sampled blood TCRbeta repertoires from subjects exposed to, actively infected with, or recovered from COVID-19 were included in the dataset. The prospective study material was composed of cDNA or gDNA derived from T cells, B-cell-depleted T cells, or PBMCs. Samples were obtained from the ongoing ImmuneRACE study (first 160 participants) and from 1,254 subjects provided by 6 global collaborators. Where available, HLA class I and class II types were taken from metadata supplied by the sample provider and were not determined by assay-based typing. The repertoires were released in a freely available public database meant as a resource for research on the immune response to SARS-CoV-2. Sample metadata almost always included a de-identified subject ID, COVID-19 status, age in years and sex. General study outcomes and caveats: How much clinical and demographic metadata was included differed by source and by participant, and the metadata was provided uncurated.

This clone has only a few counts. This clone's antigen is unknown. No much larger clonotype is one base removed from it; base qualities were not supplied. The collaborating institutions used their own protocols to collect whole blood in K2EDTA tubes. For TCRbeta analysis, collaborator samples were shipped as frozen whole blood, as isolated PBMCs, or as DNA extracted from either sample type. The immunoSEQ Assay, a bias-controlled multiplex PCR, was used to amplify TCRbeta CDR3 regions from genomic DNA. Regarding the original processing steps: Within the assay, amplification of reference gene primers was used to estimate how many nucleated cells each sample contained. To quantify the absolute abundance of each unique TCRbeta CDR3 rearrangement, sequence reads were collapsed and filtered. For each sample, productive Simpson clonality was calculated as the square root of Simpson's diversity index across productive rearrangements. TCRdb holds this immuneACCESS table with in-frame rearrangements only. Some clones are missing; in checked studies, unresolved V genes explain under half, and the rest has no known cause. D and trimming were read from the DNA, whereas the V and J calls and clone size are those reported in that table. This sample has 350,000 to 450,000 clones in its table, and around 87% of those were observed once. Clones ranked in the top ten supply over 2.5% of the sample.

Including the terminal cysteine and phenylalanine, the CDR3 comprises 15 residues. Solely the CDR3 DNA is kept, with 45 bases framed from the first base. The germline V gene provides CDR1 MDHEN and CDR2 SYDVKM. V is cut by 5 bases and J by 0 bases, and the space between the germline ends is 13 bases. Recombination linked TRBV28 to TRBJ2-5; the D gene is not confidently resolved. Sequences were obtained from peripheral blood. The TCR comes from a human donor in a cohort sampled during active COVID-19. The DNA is TGTGCCAGCAGTCGTCCCACTGAGTACCAAGAGACCCAGTACTTC. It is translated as CASSRPTEYQETQYF.